The sequence of this T cell receptor (beta chain) was determined in a study of Graves' ophthalmopathy and Graves' hyperthyroidism. Findings and caveats of the study: A model built from 13 signatures distinguished ophthalmopathy from stable hyperthyroidism with about 86% sensitivity and 70% to 84% specificity.

This CDR3 contains 15 residues. Looked up from germline, CDR1 is SNHLY and CDR2 is FYNNEI. V lost 6 bases to trimming and J lost 3 bases; unmatched junction nucleotides: 3. This clonotype has only one observation. Its antigen remains unknown. RNA transcripts served as template for amplifying TCR beta CDR3 sequences. In the first round, RT-PCR was carried out with HTBI primers, and a multiplex PCR formed the second round. TCRdb processed the multiplex PCR reads anew with MiXCR; each CDR3 protein has one entry. Among more than 1,000,000 distinct CDR3 sequences listed, about 35% were seen once. The origin of this receptor is an adult man with Graves' hyperthyroidism. The rearrangement joins TRBV2 to TRBJ2-2; 11 bases are shared with TRBD2. Sequencing input: peripheral blood or thyroid tissue (not recorded which). The CDR3, as DNA: TGTGCCAGCAGGGGACTAGCGGTTGACACCGGGGAGCTGTTTTTT. Protein sequence: CASRGLAVDTGELFF.